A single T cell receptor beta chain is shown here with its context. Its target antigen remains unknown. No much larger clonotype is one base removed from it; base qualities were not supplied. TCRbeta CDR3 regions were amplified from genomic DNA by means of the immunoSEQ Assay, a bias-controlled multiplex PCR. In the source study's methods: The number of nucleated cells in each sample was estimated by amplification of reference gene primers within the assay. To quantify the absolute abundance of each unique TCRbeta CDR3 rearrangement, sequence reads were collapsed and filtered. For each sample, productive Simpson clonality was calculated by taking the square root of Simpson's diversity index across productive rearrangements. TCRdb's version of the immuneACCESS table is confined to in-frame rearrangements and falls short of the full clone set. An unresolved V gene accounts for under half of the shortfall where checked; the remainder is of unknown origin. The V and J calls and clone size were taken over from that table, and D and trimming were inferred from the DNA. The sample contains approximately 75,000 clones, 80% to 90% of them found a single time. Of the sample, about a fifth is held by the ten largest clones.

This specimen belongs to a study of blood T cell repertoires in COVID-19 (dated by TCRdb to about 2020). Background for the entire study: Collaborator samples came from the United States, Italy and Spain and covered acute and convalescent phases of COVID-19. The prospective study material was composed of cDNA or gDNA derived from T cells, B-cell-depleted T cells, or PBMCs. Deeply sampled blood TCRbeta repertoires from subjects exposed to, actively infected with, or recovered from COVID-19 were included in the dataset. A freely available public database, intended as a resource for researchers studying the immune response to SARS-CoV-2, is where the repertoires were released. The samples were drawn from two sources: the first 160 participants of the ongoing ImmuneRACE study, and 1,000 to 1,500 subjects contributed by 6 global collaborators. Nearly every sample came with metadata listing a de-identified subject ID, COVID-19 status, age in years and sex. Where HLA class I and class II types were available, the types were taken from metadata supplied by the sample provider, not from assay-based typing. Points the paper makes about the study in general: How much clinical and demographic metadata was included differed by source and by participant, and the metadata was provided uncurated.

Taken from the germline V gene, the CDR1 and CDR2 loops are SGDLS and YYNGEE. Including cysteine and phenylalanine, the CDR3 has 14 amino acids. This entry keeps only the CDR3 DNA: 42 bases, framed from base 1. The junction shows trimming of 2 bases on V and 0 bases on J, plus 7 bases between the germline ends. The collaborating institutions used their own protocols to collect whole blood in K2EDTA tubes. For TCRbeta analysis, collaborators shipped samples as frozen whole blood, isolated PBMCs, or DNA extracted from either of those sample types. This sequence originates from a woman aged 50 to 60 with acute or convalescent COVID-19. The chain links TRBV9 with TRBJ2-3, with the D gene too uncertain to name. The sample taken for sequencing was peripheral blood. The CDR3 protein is CASSVAASTDTQYF. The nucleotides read TGTGCCAGCAGCGTTGCGGCTAGCACAGATACGCAGTATTTT.